In its sample, the clone carrying this TCR beta chain was seen a few times. Germline V lookup: CDR1 SGHAT, CDR2 FQNNGV. With 5 bases removed from V and 1 base from J, the gap between germline ends came to 12 bases. There are 15 residues in the CDR3. This sample is part of a study of cytomegalovirus exposure and HLA in healthy donors. Profiling relied on immunoSEQ multiplex PCR, and the TCRdb table lists in-frame clones only, not all of them. The sample lists about 140,000 clones, 86% seen once, with under 3% in the top ten. The chain has TRBV11-2 and TRBJ1-5; D gene unclear. The sequence derives from a man between 18 and 35 years old in good health and CMV-seronegative. Specimen: PBMCs. The CDR3 loop reads CASSPRGLSNQPQHF. CDR3 nucleotide sequence: TGTGCCAGCAGCCCACGCGGACTGAGCAATCAGCCCCAGCATTTT.